This T cell receptor (beta chain) was obtained from a study of OX40 agonist ivuxolimab in advanced cancers. The study in broad terms: The costimulatory receptor OX40 (CD134) was targeted by ivuxolimab, a fully human IgG2 agonistic monoclonal antibody. Intravenous ivuxolimab was administered to patients every 2 weeks at six dose levels: 0.01, 0.1, 0.3, 1.5, 3 and 10 mg/kg. Among the roughly 50 dose-escalation patients, approximately 20 had hepatocellular carcinoma, 15 or so melanoma, 9 renal cell carcinoma and 9 head and neck cancer. In the dose-escalation cohort, approximately 83% of patients were male, and the mean age was 60 years with a range of roughly 20 to 85. Prior anti-PD-1, anti-PD-L1 or anti-CTLA-4 therapy was permitted, and checkpoint inhibitors had been received by roughly 40% of dose-escalation patients. Three dose-escalation patients achieved partial responses, one with hepatocellular carcinoma and two with cutaneous melanoma. Peripheral TCRbeta sequencing aimed to test whether ivuxolimab altered TCR sequence diversity and caused clonal T-cell expansion. The paper describes the monotherapy dose-escalation part (N of about 52 patients) of the phase I trial of ivuxolimab. General study outcomes and caveats: Partial responders in the 0.1-3.0 mg/kg groups had among the lowest normalized peripheral clonal expansion, especially among CD8+ T cells. After ivuxolimab, CD8+ T cells had more expanded clones than CD4+ T cells on average. Low levels of normalized T-cell clonal expansion were also shown by some nonresponding patients. At doses of 0.1 to 3.0 mg/kg, clonal expansion of both CD4+ and CD8+ blood T cells was observed from baseline to week 6. The antigen specificity of the clonally expanded peripheral T cells was not determined.

V drops 6 bases and J drops 3 bases, leaving 12 bases in between. From a lookup of the germline V gene, CDR1 and CDR2 are MNHEY and SVGAGI. Counted from cysteine to phenylalanine, this CDR3 has 13 amino acids. Of the read, only the CDR3 DNA is kept; its 39 bases are in frame from base 1. The trial excluded patients who had a history of autoimmune disease or who were on systemic immunosuppression. Peripheral blood for TCR sequencing was collected from all dose cohorts at baseline, on cycle 4 day 1, and on cycle 7 day 1. The samples were drawn from a first-in-human, open-label, multicenter phase I dose-escalation trial of ivuxolimab. Adults with locally advanced or metastatic melanoma, renal cell, hepatocellular, or head and neck squamous cell carcinoma were enrolled in the trial. CD4+ and CD8+ T cells were sorted separately from peripheral blood before TCR sequencing. To sequence the TCRbeta CDR3 region, genomic DNA was isolated from the sorted cells. TCRbeta CDR3 regions were sequenced using the immunoSEQ Assay. TCRdb carries this immuneACCESS record with in-frame sequences only. Its versions omit some clonotypes, under half of them owing to an unresolved V gene in the studies checked, with the rest unexplained. The table for this sample lists about 120,000 clones; roughly 93% of them were counted only once. More than 0.15% of the sample is in the top ten clones.

In the case of this clone: The antigen this receptor binds is unknown. No much larger clone is present one base from it, and per-base qualities are unavailable.

The specimen comprised CD4+ or CD8+ T cells sorted from blood, sampled in a trial of the OX40 agonist ivuxolimab. The chain employs TRBV6-5 and TRBJ2-7, with the D gene too uncertain to name. The source is an adult with an advanced solid tumor such as melanoma, head and neck, liver or kidney cancer. The DNA sequence follows: TGTGCCAGCAGGAGGACGTCTGTCTACGAGCAGTACTTC. This yields the protein CASRRTSVYEQYF.